This T cell receptor beta chain was sequenced during a study of Tregs in tolerant kidney transplant recipients. TCRdb keeps only in-frame clones here, not all; method: immunoSEQ multiplex PCR. The clone table shows 25,000 or so clones, with the ten largest holding under 5%. Recipients received nonmyeloablative bone marrow transplants from related graft donors, with transient mixed chimerism. This TCR was recovered from a human patient who received a combined kidney and bone marrow transplant. Some T cells may be the graft donor's. The sample was CD4+ T cells from blood (PBMCs), taken 6 months after the transplant.

CDR3 bases read: TGTGCCAGTAGTATAGGAGGGTCCACTGAA. Translated: CASSIGGSTE. The whole CDR3 sequence is CASSIGGSTEAFF. J is TRBJ1-1 and V is TRBV19; no clear D gene. The CDR3 is cut off 3 residues early in the read; its end comes from the germline J gene. Germline lookup yields CDR1 LNHDA and CDR2 SQIVND (reference sequence). The CDR3 loop spans 13 amino acids. The V gene lost 1 base and the J gene lost 4 bases, with 7 bases spanning the gap.